This section outlines one TCR beta chain sequence together with its context. The CDR3 consists of 16 residues. Germline CDR1 is DFQATT and CDR2 is SNEGSKA (reference sequence). Trimming stripped 0 bases from V and 0 bases from J, with 12 bases between. This record belongs to a study of T cell repertoires in cytomegalovirus infection. Study information: Both a matching HLA type and CMV infection were indicated by public TCR beta signatures.

TCRdb reprocessed the reads with MiXCR, giving one entry per CDR3 protein. The sample holds roughly 600,000 distinct CDR3 sequences, about 24% seen once. The TCR was taken from a human donor in good health (CMV status not recorded). Some clones in this sample may be carry-over from other donors' samples. This chain links TRBV20-1 with TRBJ1-5, with D possibly TRBD1 on 5 matching bases. Sequences were obtained from CD8+ T cells from PBMCs. The DNA of the CDR3 is TGCAGTGCTAGAGACCGGATGGGGGATAGCAATCAGCCCCAGCATTTT. Translated, it gives CSARDRMGDSNQPQHF.